This T cell receptor (beta chain) was identified in a study of shared clonotypes between healthy human individuals. In the study's own analysis: Sequence data from immunoSEQ were junction-only and lacked quality scores; consequently, filtering differed. The method was immunoSEQ multiplex PCR; TCRdb's version includes in-frame clones alone and lacks a portion of them. Clonal size and the V and J genes are those of that table, whereas D and trimming came from the DNA. In the table there are about 480,000 clones, about 75% of which are singletons. V dropped 3 bases and J dropped 2 bases, with 21 bases sitting between them. The germline gives CDR1 SGHRS, CDR2 YFSETQ. The CDR3 sequence is 18 residues long.

This chain joins TRBV5-1 and TRBJ2-1; D possibly uses TRBD1 or TRBD2 (5 bases each). The sequence was obtained from a woman between 40 and 50 years old in good health. Some clones in this sample may be carry-over from other donors' samples. The sample comprised PBMCs. DNA for the CDR3: TGCGCCAGCAGCTCGACAGTAGGGCAAGGGAGTACCTACAATGAGCAGTTCTTC. This sequence encodes CASSSTVGQGSTYNEQFF.